The present T cell receptor beta chain was sequenced within a study of cytomegalovirus exposure and HLA in healthy donors. V lost 6 bases and J 2 bases, leaving 14 bases between the germline ends. The CDR3 covers 15 residues. CDR1 and CDR2 (germline): MNHNS, SASEGT. With 60 Vbeta and 13 Jbeta primers, the PCR was carried out. Profiling relied on immunoSEQ multiplex PCR, and the TCRdb table lists in-frame clones only, not all of them. The sample yields over 130,000 clones, roughly 83% seen once. This chain connects TRBV6-1 to TRBJ1-5; maybe TRBD1 (5 bases). The receptor was isolated from a human donor in good health. Input material: PBMCs. The CDR3 bases are TGTGCCAGCAGCACAGGACGGCCCGGCAATCAGCCCCAGCATTTT. It translates to CASSTGRPGNQPQHF.